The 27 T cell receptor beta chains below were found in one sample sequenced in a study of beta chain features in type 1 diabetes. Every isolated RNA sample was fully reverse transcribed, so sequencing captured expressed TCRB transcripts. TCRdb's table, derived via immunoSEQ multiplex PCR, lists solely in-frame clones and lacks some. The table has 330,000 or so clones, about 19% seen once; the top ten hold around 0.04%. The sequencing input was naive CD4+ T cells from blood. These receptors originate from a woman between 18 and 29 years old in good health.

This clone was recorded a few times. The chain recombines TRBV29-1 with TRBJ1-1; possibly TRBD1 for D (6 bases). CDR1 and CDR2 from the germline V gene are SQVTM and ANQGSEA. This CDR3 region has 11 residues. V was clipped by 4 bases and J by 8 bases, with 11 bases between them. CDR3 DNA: TGCAGCGTTGTGACAGGCCAAGAAGCTTTCTTT. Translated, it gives CSVVTGQEAFF.

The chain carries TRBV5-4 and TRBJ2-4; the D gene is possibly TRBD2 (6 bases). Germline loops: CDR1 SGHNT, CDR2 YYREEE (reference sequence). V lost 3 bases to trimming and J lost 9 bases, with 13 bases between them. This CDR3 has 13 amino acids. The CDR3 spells CASSSDYLGIQYF. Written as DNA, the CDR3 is TGTGCCAGCAGCTCGGACTACCTAGGCATTCAGTACTTC.

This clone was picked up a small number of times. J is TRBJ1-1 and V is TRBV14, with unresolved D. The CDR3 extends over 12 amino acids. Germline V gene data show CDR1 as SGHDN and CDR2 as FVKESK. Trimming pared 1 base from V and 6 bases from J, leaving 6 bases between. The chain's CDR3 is CASSQVGAEAFF. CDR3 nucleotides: TGTGCCAGCAGCCAAGTGGGAGCTGAAGCTTTCTTT.

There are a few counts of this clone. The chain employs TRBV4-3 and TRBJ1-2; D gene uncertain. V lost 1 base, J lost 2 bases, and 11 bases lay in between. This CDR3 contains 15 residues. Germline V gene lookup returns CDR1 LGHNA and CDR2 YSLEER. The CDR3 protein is CASSQGSSANYGYTF. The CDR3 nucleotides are TGCGCCAGCAGCCAAGGGTCGAGCGCGAACTATGGCTACACCTTC.

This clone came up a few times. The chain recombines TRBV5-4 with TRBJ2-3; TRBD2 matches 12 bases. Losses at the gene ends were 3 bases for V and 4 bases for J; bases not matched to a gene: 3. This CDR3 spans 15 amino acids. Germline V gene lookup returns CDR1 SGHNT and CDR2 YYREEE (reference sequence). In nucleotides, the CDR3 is TGTGCCAGCAGCTCGACTAGCGGGGGCTCAGATACGCAGTATTTT. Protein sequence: CASSSTSGGSDTQYF. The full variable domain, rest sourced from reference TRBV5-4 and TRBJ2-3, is ETGVTQSPTHLIKTRGQQVTLRCSSQSGHNTVSWYQQALGQGPQFIFQYYREEENGRGNFPPRFSGLQFPNYSSELNVNALELDDSALYLCASSSTSGGSDTQYFGPGTRLTVL.

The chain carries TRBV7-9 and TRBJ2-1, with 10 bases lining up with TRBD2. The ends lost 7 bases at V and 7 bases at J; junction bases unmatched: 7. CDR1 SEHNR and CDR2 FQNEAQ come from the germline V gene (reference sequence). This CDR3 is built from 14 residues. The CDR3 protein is CASTKRGGSNEQFF. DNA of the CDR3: TGTGCCAGCACTAAGCGGGGGGGCTCAAATGAGCAGTTCTTC.

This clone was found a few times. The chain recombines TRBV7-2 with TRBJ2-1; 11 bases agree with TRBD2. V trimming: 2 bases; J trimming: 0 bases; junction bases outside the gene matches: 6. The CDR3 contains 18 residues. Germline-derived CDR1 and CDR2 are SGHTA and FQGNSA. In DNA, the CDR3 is TGTGCCAGCAGCTTAAGGGCTAGCGGGGGGCCCTCCTACAATGAGCAGTTCTTC. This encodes CASSLRASGGPSYNEQFF.

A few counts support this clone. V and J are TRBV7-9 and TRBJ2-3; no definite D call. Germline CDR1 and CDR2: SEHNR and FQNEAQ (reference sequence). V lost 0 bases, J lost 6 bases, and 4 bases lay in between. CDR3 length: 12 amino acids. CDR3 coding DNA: TGTGCCAGCAGCTTAGCCCGGGATACGCAGTATTTT. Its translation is CASSLARDTQYF.

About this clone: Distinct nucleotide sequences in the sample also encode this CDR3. CDR3 region: CASSRTGNTEAFF. The CDR3 DNA is TGTGCCAGCAGCCGTACAGGTAACACTGAAGCTTTCTTT. V usage is TRBV7-9 and J usage is TRBJ1-1, with D perhaps matching TRBD1 (5 bases). CDR1 is SEHNR and CDR2 is FQNEAQ in the germline V gene (reference sequence). This CDR3 region has 13 residues. V dropped 5 bases and J dropped 2 bases, with 9 bases sitting between them.

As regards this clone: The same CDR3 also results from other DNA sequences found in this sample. The CDR3 loop is CASSSQQETQYF. DNA for the CDR3: TGCGCCAGCAGCTCCCAACAAGAGACCCAGTACTTC. The chain is built from TRBV5-1 and TRBJ2-5; D not certain. Looked up from germline, CDR1 is SGHRS and CDR2 is YFSETQ. The V and J ends lost 3 bases and 2 bases respectively, with 5 bases between them. This CDR3 is 12 amino acids long. The full variable domain, with the rest looked up from reference TRBV5-1 and TRBJ2-5, is KAGVTQTPRYLIKTRGQQVTLSCSPISGHRSVSWYQQTPGQGLQFLFEYFSETQRNKGNFPGRFSGRQFSNSRSEMNVSTLELGDSALYLCASSSQQETQYFGPGTRLLVL.

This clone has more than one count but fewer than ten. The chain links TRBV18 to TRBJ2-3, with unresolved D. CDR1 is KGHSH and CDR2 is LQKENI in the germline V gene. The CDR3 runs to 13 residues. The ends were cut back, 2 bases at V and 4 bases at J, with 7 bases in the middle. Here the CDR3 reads CASSPTSADTQYF. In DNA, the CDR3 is TGTGCCAGCTCACCAACTTCGGCAGATACGCAGTATTTT.

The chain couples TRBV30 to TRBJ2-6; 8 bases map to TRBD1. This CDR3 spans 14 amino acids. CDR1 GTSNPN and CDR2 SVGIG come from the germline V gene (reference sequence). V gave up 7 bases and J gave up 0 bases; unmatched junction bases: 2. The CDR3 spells CAFDRGSGANVLTF. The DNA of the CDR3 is TGTGCCTTCGACAGGGGCTCTGGGGCCAACGTCCTGACTTTC.

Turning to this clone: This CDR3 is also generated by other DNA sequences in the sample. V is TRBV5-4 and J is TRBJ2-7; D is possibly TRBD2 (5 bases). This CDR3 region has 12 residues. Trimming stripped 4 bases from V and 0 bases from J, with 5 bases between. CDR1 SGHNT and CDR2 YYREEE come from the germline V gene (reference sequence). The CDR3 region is CASSRDSYEQYF. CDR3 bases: TGTGCCAGCAGCCGGGACTCCTACGAGCAGTACTTC.

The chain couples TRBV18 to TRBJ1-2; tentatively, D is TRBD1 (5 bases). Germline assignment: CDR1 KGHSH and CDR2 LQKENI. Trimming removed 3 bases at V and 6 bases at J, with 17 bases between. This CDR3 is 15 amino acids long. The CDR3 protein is CASSPERRADNGYTF. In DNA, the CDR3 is TGTGCCAGCTCACCCGAACGCAGGGCGGATAATGGCTACACCTTC.

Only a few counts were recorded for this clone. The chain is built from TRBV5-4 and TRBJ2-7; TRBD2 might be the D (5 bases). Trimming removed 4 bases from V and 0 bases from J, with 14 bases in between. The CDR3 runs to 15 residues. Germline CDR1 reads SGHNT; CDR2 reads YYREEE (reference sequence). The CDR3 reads CASSPEVWSSYEQYF. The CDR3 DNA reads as TGTGCCAGCAGCCCGGAGGTCTGGAGCTCCTACGAGCAGTACTTC.

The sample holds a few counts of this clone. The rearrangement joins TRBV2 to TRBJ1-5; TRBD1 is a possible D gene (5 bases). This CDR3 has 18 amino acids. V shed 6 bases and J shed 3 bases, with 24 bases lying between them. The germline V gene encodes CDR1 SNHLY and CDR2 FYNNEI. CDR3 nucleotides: TGTGCCAGCAGACCCTTTCGGAAAAGGCAGGGAAACAATCAGCCCCAGCATTTT. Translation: CASRPFRKRQGNNQPQHF.

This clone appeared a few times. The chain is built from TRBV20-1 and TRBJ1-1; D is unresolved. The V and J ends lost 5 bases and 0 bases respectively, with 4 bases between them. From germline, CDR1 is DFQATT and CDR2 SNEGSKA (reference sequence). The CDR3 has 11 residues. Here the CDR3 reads CSAAVNTEAFF. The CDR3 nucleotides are TGCAGTGCTGCGGTGAACACTGAAGCTTTCTTT.

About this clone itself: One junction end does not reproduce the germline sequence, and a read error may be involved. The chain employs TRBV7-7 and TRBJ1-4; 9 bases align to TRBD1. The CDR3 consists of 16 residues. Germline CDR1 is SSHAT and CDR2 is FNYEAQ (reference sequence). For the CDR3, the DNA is TGTGCTAGCAGCCTCGGCCCGGGACAGGGCGATGAAAAACTGTTTTTT. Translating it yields CASSLGPGQGDEKLFF.

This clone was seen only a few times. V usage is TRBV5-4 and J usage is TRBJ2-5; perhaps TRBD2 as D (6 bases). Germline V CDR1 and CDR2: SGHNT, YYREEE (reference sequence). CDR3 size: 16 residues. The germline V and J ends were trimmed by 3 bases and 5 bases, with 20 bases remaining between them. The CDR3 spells CASSSTSMEGRETQYF. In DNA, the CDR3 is TGTGCCAGCAGCTCAACTAGCATGGAAGGGAGGGAGACCCAGTACTTC. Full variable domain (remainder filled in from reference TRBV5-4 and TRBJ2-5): ETGVTQSPTHLIKTRGQQVTLRCSSQSGHNTVSWYQQALGQGPQFIFQYYREEENGRGNFPPRFSGLQFPNYSSELNVNALELDDSALYLCASSSTSMEGRETQYFGPGTRLLVL.

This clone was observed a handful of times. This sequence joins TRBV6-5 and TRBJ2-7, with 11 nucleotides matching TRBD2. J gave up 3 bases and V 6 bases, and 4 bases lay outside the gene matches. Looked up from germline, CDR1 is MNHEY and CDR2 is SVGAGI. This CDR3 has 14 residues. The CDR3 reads CASRRLAGNYEQYF. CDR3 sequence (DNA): TGTGCCAGCAGGCGACTAGCGGGAAACTACGAGCAGTACTTC.

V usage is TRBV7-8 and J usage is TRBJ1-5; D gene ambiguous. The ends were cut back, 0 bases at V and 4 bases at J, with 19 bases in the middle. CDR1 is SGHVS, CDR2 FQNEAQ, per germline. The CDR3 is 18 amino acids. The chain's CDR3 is CASSLAGRRPFLNQPQHF. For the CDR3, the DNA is TGTGCCAGCAGCTTAGCGGGTAGGAGGCCGTTTCTTAATCAGCCCCAGCATTTT. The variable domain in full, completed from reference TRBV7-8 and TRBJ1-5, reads GAGVSQSPRYKVAKRGQDVALRCDPISGHVSLFWYQQALGQGPEFLTYFQNEAQLDKSGLPSDRFFAERPEGSVSTLKIQRTQQEDSAVYLCASSLAGRRPFLNQPQHFGDGTRLSIL.

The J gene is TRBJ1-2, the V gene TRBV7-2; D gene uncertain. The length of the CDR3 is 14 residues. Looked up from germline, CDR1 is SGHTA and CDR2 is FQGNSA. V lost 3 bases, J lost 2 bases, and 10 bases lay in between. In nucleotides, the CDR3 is TGTGCCAGCAGCTTCCTCGGGGTGAACTATGGCTACACCTTC. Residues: CASSFLGVNYGYTF.

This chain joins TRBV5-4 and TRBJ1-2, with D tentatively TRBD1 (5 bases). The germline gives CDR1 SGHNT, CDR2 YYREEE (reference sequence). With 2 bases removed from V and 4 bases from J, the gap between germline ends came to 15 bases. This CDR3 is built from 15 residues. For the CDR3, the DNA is TGTGCCAGCAGCTTCCCGGGTCAGGGAGGCTATGGCTACACCTTC. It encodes CASSFPGQGGYGYTF.

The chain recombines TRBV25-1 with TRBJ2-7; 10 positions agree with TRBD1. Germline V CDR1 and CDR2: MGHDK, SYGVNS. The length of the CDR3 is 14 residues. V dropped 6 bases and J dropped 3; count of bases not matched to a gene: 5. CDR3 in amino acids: CASRAGQGIYEQYF. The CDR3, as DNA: TGTGCCAGCAGGGCGGGACAGGGGATCTACGAGCAGTACTTC.

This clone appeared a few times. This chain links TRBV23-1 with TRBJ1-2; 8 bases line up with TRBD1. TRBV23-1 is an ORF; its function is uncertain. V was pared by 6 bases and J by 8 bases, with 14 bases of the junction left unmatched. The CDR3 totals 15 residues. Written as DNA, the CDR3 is TGCGCCAGCAGCTATCACCCCAGGGGGCGTAAAGGCTACACCTTC. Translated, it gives CASSYHPRGRKGYTF.

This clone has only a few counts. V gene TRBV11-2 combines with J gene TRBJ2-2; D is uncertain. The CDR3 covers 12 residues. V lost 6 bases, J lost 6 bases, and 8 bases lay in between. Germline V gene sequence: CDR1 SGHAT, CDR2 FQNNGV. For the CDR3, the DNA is TGTGCCAGCAGTATACCGGCCGGGGAGCTGTTTTTT. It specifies CASSIPAGELFF.

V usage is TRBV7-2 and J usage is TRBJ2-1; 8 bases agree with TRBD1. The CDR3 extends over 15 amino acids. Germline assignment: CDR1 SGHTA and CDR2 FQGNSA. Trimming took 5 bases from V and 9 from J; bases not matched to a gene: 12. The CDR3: CASSLWTGSMTEQFF. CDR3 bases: TGTGCCAGCAGCCTCTGGACAGGGTCGATGACTGAGCAGTTCTTC.